A single sample gave rise to the 6 T cell receptor beta chains below, sequenced in a study of blood T cell repertoires in COVID-19. Profiled with immunoSEQ multiplex PCR; TCRdb holds only in-frame clones, not every one. The sample has some 63,000 clones, 79% seen once. The sample was peripheral blood. These receptors were obtained from a human donor in a cohort sampled during active COVID-19.

The chain uses TRBV20-1 and TRBJ2-7, with unresolved D. Germline V lookup: CDR1 DFQATT, CDR2 SNEGSKA (reference sequence). The CDR3 runs 11 residues. Trimming shortened V by 3 bases and J by 4 bases, and 7 bases separated the two germline ends. CDR3 sequence (DNA): TGCAGTGCTAGTTATACTTACGAGCAGTACTTC. Translated, it gives CSASYTYEQYF.

V gene TRBV6-5 combines with J gene TRBJ2-2; D might be TRBD2 (5 bases). V lost 7 bases and J 6 bases, leaving 18 bases between the germline ends. The germline V gene encodes CDR1 MNHEY and CDR2 SVGAGI. The CDR3 has 15 amino acids. CDR3 bases: TGTGCCAGCACCCCGGGCACGGGAAACTCCGGGGAGCTGTTTTTT. This sequence encodes CASTPGTGNSGELFF.

This clone was observed a handful of times. The rearrangement links TRBV7-9 to TRBJ1-6, with 9 positions matching TRBD1. The CDR3 sequence is 15 residues long. Germline CDR1 is SEHNR and CDR2 is FQNEAQ (reference sequence). V lost 6 bases to trimming and J lost 7 bases; unmatched junction nucleotides: 7. CDR3 amino acids: CASRDGQGMNSPLHF. CDR3 coding DNA: TGTGCCAGCAGGGACGGACAGGGGATGAATTCACCCCTCCACTTT.

CDR3 bases: TGTGCCAGCAGTTTCCAGGGAATACAGCCCCAGCATTTT. Amino acid sequence: CASSFQGIQPQHF. J is TRBJ1-5 and V is TRBV12-3 or TRBV12-4; the D gene is possibly TRBD1 (5 bases). Between the trimmed V and J ends, which lost 3 bases and 7 bases, there was a span of 10 bases. The CDR3 contains 13 residues.

The chain has TRBV10-1 and TRBJ2-1; 9 bases agree with TRBD2. The CDR3 consists of 17 residues. The ends lost 6 bases at V and 0 bases at J; junction bases unmatched: 9. Germline V gene sequence: CDR1 WNHNN, CDR2 SYGVQD (reference sequence). CDR3 loop: CASRGGAGGYSYNEQFF. In nucleotides, the CDR3 is TGCGCCAGCAGGGGGGGAGCGGGAGGCTACTCCTACAATGAGCAGTTCTTC.

V and J are TRBV24-1 and TRBJ1-1; 7 bases fit TRBD1. Trimming removed 7 bases from V and 1 base from J; junction bases left unmatched: 2. There are 13 residues in the CDR3. From germline, CDR1 is KGHDR and CDR2 SFDVKD. CDR3 nucleotide sequence: TGTGCCACCAGCGCAGGGGGGAACACTGAAGCTTTCTTT. Translation: CATSAGGNTEAFF.